This T cell receptor beta chain comes out of a study of cytomegalovirus exposure and HLA in healthy donors. Whole-study results and caveats: When presence/absence was analysed, sequencing depth was taken to be roughly uniform across donors. Whilst most TCR sequences proved rare, a subset of public TCRs occurred across many donors.

Primers included in the PCR were 60 Vbeta and 13 Jbeta primers. Authors' processing steps: Around 83 million unique TCR beta chains, 9 million to 12 million shared, were counted in a later analysis. Profiled with immunoSEQ multiplex PCR; TCRdb holds only in-frame clones, not every one. The DNA was the basis for D and trimming; V, J and clone size are from that table. The sample includes about 98,000 clones, 80% to 90% of them seen just once. As regards this clone: Its target is not known.

V lost 5 bases, J lost 4 bases, and 9 bases lay in between. The CDR3 consists of 13 residues. CDR1 and CDR2 (germline): LNHDA, SQIVND (reference sequence). The sequenced sample consisted of PBMCs. The receptor comes from a man aged 35-49 years in good health and CMV-seronegative. V and J are TRBV19 and TRBJ1-5, with D possibly matching TRBD1 (6 bases). CDR3 bases: TGTGCCAGTAGTGATACAGGGAATCAGCCCCAGCATTTT. This encodes CASSDTGNQPQHF.